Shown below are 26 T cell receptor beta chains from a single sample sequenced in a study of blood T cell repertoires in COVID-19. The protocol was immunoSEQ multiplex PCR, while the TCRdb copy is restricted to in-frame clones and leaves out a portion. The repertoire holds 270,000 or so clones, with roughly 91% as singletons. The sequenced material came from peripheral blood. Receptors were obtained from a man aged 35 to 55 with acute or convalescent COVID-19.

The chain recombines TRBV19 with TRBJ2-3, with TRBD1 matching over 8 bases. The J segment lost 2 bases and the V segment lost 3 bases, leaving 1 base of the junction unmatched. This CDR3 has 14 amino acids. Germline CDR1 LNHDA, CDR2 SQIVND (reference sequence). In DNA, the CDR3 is TGTGCCAGTAGTATTCAGGGGGCCACAGATACGCAGTATTTT. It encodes CASSIQGATDTQYF.

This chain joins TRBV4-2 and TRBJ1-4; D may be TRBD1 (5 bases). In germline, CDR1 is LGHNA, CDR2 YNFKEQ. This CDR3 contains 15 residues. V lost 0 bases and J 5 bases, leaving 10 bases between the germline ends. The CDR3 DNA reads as TGTGCCAGCAGCCAAGATCCCAGGGTGAATGAAAAACTGTTTTTT. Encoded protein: CASSQDPRVNEKLFF.

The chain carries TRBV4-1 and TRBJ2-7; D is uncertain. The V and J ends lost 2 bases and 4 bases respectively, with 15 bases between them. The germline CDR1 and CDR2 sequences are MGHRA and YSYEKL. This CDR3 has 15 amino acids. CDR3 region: CASSQSSLPGYEQYF. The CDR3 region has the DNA TGCGCCAGCAGCCAATCCTCCCTCCCGGGTTACGAGCAGTACTTC.

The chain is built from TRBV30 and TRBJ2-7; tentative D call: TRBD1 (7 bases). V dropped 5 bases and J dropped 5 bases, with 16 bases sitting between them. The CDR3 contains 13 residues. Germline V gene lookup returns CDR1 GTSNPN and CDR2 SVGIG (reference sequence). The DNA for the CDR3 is TGTGCCTGGGCGGGACAGCTCCTCGACGAGCAGTACTTC. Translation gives CAWAGQLLDEQYF. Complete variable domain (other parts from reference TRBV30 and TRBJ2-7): SQTIHQWPATLVQPVGSPLSLECTVEGTSNPNLYWYRQAAGRGLQLLFYSVGIGQISSEVPQNLSASRPQDRQFILSSKKLLLSDSGFYLCAWAGQLLDEQYFGPGTRLTVT.

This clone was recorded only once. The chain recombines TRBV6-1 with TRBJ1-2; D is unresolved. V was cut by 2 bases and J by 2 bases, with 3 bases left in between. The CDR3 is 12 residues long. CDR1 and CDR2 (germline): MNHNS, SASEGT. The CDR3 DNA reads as TGTGCCAGCAGTGAACGGAACTATGGCTACACCTTC. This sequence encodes CASSERNYGYTF.

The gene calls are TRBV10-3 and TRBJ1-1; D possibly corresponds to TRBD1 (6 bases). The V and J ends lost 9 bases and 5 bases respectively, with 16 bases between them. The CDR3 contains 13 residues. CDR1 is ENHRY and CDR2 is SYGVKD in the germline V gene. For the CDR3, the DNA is TGTGCCATAGGCAGGGGCTCTGGTACTGAAGCTTTCTTT. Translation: CAIGRGSGTEAFF.

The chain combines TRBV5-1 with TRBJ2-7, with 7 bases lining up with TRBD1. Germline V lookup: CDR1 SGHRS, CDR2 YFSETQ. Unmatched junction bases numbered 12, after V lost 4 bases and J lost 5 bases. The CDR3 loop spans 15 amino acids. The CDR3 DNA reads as TGCGCCAGCAGCATACAAGGGGGCCTCCTTGACGAGCAGTACTTC. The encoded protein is CASSIQGGLLDEQYF.

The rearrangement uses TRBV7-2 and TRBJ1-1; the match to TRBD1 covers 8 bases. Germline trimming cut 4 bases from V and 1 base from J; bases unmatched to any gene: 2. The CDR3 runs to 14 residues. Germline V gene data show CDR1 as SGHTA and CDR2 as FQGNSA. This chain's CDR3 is CASSSDRGNTEAFF. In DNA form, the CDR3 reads TGTGCCAGCAGCTCAGACAGGGGGAACACTGAAGCTTTCTTT.

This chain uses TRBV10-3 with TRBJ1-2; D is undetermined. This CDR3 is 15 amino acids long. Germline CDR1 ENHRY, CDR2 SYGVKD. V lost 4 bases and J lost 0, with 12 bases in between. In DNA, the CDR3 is TGTGCCATCAGTGGACGGGTTATTTCTAACTATGGCTACACCTTC. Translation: CAISGRVISNYGYTF.

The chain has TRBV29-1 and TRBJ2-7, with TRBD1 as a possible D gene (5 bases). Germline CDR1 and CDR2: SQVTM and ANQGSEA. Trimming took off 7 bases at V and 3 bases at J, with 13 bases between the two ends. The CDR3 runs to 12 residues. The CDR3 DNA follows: TGCAGCGCCGGACATTATAACTACGAGCAGTACTTC. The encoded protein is CSAGHYNYEQYF.

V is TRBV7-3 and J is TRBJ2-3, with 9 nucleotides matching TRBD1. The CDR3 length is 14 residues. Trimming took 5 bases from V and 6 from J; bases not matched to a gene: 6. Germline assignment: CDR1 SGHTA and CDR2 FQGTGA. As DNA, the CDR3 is TGTGCCAGCAGCCCGGGACAGGGATCGGATACGCAGTATTTT. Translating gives CASSPGQGSDTQYF.

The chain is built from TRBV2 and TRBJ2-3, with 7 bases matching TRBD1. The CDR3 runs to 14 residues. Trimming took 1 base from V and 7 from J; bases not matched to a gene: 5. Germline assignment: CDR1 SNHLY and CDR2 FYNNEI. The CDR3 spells CASSEDRGENTQYF. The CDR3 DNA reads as TGTGCCAGCAGTGAAGACAGGGGCGAAAATACGCAGTATTTT.

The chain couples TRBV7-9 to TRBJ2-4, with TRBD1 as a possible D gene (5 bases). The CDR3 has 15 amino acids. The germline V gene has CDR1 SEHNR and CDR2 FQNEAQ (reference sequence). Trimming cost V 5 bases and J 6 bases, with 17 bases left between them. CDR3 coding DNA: TGTGCCAGCAGCCGCCGTCAGGGTTTCGGAAACATTCAGTACTTC. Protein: CASSRRQGFGNIQYF.

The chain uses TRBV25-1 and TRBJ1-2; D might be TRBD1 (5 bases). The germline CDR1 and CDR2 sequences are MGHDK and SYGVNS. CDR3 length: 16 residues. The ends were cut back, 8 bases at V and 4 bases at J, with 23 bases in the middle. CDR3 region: CASHGAGFGVGYGYTF. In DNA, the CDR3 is TGTGCCAGCCATGGGGCCGGGTTTGGGGTAGGCTATGGCTACACCTTC.

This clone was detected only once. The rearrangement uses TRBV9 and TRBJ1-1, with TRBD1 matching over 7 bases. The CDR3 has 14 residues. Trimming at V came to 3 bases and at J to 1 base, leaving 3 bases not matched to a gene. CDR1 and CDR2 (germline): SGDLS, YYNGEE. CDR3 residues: CASSARQGNTEAFF. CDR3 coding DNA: TGTGCCAGCAGCGCCCGACAGGGGAACACTGAAGCTTTCTTT.

The CDR3 reads CASSLVRGTNEKLFF. As DNA, the CDR3 is TGTGCCAGCAGCTTAGTAAGAGGGACTAATGAAAAACTGTTTTTT. The V and J genes are TRBV7-8 and TRBJ1-4, with D unresolved. There are 15 residues in the CDR3. Trimming removed 1 base from V and 2 bases from J, with 8 bases in between. From germline, CDR1 is SGHVS and CDR2 FQNEAQ. Drawing the rest from reference TRBV7-8 and TRBJ1-4, the complete variable domain is GAGVSQSPRYKVAKRGQDVALRCDPISGHVSLFWYQQALGQGPEFLTYFQNEAQLDKSGLPSDRFFAERPEGSVSTLKIQRTQQEDSAVYLCASSLVRGTNEKLFFGSGTQLSVL.

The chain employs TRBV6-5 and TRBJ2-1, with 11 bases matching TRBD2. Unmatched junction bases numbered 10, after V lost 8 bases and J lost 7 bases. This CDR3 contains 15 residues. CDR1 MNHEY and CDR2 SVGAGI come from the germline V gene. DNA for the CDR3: TGTGCCAGCTCCTCGGGACTAGCGGCCCCTAATGAGCAGTTCTTC. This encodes CASSSGLAAPNEQFF.

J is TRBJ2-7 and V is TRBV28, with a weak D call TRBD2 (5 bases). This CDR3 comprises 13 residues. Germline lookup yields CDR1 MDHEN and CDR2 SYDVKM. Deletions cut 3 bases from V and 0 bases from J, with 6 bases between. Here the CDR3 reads CASSLGSSYEQYF. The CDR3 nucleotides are TGTGCCAGCAGTTTGGGGAGCTCCTACGAGCAGTACTTC. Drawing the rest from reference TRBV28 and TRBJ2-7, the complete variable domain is DVKVTQSSRYLVKRTGEKVFLECVQDMDHENMFWYRQDPGLGLRLIYFSYDVKMKEKGDIPEGYSVSREKKERFSLILESASTNQTSMYLCASSLGSSYEQYFGPGTRLTVT.

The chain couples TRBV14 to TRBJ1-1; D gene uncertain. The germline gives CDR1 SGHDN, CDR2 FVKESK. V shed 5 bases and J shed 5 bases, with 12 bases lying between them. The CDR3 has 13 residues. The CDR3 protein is CASSSIGRTEAFF. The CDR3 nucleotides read TGTGCCAGCAGCTCCATCGGGAGGACTGAAGCTTTCTTT.

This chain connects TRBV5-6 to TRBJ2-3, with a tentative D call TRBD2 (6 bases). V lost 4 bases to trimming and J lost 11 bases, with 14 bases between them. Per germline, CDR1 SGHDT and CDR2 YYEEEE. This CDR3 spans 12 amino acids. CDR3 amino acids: CASSPGGSRQYF. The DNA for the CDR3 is TGTGCCAGCAGCCCTGGGGGGAGTAGGCAGTATTTT.

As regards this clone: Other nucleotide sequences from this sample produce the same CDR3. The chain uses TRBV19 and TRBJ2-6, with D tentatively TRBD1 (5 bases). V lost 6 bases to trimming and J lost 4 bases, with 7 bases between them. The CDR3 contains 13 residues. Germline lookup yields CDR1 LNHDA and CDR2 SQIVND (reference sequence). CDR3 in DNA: TGTGCCAGTAGGCAGGGCGGGGCCAACGTCCTGACTTTC. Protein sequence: CASRQGGANVLTF.

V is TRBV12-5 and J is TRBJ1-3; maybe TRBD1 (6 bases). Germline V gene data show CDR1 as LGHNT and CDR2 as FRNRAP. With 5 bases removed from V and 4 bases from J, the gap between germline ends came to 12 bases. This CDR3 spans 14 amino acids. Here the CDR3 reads CASGRTAGGNTIYF. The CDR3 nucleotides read TGTGCTAGTGGTCGGACAGCGGGGGGAAACACCATATATTTT.

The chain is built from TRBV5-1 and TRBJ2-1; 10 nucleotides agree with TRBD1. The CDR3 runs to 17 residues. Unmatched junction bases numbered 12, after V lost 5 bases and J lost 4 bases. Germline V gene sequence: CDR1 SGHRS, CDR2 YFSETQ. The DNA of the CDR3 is TGCGCCAGCAGGGGTCCCTTTGGGACAGGGGAATACAATGAGCAGTTCTTC. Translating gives CASRGPFGTGEYNEQFF. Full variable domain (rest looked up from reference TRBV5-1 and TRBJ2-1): KAGVTQTPRYLIKTRGQQVTLSCSPISGHRSVSWYQQTPGQGLQFLFEYFSETQRNKGNFPGRFSGRQFSNSRSEMNVSTLELGDSALYLCASRGPFGTGEYNEQFFGPGTRLTVL.

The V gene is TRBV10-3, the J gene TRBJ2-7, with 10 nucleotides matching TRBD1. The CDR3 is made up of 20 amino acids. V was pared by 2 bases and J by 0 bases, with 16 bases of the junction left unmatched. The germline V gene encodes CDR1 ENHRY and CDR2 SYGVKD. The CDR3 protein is CAISEHPGQGSRGSSYEQYF. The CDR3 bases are TGTGCCATCAGTGAGCATCCGGGACAGGGGAGTAGGGGAAGCTCCTACGAGCAGTACTTC.

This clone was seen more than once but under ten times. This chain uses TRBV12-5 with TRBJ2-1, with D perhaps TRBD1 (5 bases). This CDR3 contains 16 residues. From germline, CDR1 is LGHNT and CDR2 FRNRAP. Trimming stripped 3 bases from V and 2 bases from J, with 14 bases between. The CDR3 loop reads CASGFVVQGAYNEQFF. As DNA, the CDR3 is TGTGCTAGTGGTTTCGTGGTGCAGGGTGCCTACAATGAGCAGTTCTTC.

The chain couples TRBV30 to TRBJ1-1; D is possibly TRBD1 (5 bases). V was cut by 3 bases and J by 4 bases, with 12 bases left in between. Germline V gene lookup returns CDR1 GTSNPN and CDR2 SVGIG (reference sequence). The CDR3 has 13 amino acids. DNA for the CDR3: TGTGCCTGGAGGGGACTTAGTAGCACTGAAGCTTTCTTT. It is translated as CAWRGLSSTEAFF.